These 5 T cell receptor beta chains came from one sample sequenced in a study of T cell repertoires in cytomegalovirus infection. Their recognized antigens are unknown. One entry per CDR3 protein results from TCRdb running MiXCR on the reads. The top ten hold 15% to 20% of the sample, which has 600,000 to 700,000 distinct CDR3 sequences, 30% to 40% seen once. The input for sequencing was cultured PBMCs, taken from culture after CMV antigen stimulation. The receptors here all came from a human donor in good health (CMV status not recorded). Some clones in this sample may be carry-over from other donors' samples.

This clonotype was recorded a few times. The CDR3 region has the DNA TGCGCCAGCAGTTCGTTCGGCCTCTATGGCTACACCTTC. It is translated as CASSSFGLYGYTF. The chain is built from TRBV5-1 and TRBJ1-2; D is ambiguous. V lost 5 bases to trimming and J lost 4 bases, with 12 bases between them. The CDR3 sequence is 13 residues long. The germline CDR1 and CDR2 sequences are SGHRS and YFSETQ.

In this sample, this clonotype turned up once. The chain joins TRBV4-1 to TRBJ1-4, with TRBD1 matching 7 bases. Germline CDR1 MGHRA, CDR2 YSYEKL. The CDR3 length is 18 residues. Unmatched junction bases numbered 10, after V lost 0 bases and J lost 3 bases. The CDR3 sequence is CASSQDRAGTVSNEKLFF. The CDR3 DNA is TGCGCCAGCAGCCAAGATCGCGCAGGGACAGTCTCTAATGAAAAACTGTTTTTT.

This clonotype was seen just once. The junction departs from the called germline gene at one end, perhaps through a read error. The chain combines TRBV5-3 with TRBJ2-1, with a weak D call TRBD1 (7 bases). TRBV5-3 qualifies as an ORF whose function is uncertain. The CDR3 contains 15 residues. CDR3 DNA sequence: TGTGCCAGCAGCTTGGAGGGGGCCACCCGCAATGAGCAGTTCTTC. It yields the protein CASSLEGATRNEQFF.

The rearrangement links TRBV12-3 or TRBV12-4 to TRBJ1-2, with 7 positions matching TRBD1. V was clipped by 2 bases and J by 5 bases; unmatched bases: 2. This CDR3 has 13 amino acids. This chain's CDR3 is CASSLFRGYGYTF. The CDR3 nucleotides are TGTGCCAGCAGTTTATTCAGGGGGTATGGCTACACCTTC.

This clonotype was seen a few times. The chain has TRBV7-9 and TRBJ1-1, with D unclear. Germline-derived CDR1 and CDR2 are SEHNR and FQNEAQ (reference sequence). V lost 0 bases and J 11 bases, leaving 13 bases between the germline ends. CDR3 length: 13 amino acids. This chain's CDR3 is CASSLAGWEPAFF. The CDR3 nucleotides read TGTGCCAGCAGCTTAGCCGGATGGGAGCCGGCTTTCTTT.